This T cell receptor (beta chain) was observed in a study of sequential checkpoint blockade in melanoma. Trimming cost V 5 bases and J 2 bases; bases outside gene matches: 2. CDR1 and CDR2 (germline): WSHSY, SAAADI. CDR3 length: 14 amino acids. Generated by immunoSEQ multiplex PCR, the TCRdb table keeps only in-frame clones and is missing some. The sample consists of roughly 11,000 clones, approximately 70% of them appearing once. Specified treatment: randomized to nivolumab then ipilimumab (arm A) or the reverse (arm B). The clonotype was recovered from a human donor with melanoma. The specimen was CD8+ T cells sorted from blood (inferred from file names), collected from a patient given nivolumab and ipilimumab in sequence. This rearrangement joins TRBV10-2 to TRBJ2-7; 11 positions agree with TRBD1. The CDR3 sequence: CASSWGQGAYEQYF. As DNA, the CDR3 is TGCGCCAGCAGTTGGGGACAGGGGGCCTACGAGCAGTACTTC.